This TCR beta chain derives from a study of neurological immune-mediated disorders. Germline CDR1 and CDR2: MNHNY and SVGAGI (reference sequence). The V gene lost 6 bases and the J gene lost 6 bases, with 7 bases spanning the gap. This CDR3 comprises 11 residues. From 2 million PBMCs stored at -80 C, the unsorted libraries were generated. This clonotype was recorded at least ten times. Antigen specificity is unknown. The method for making cDNA was 5'RACE, and it used 10-nucleotide random UMIs. TCRdb analysed the 5' RACE reads with MiXCR anew, one entry per CDR3 protein. Seen here are about 65,000 distinct CDR3 sequences, approximately 4.2% observed once, and the top ten hold under 3%. Broader study findings: No sharing of CDR3 amino acid sequences was observed among expanded clones across subjects, suggesting private repertoires in all groups. While HTLV-1-associated myelopathy showed the greatest TCR clonal expansion, multiple sclerosis showed the least, falling below healthy controls.

The chain employs TRBV6-6 and TRBJ2-3, with D unresolved. The receptor was derived from a man in his fifties or sixties with multiple sclerosis. The material sequenced was PBMCs. CDR3 region: CASRTGDTQYF. CDR3 bases: TGTGCCAGCAGGACCGGGGATACGCAGTATTTT.